This is a list of T cell receptor beta chains from one sample in a study of T cell responses to AZD1222 COVID-19 vaccine. Generated by immunoSEQ multiplex PCR, the TCRdb table keeps only in-frame clones and is missing some. The data hold roughly 160,000 clones, with 85% to 95% observed a single time. This specimen was peripheral blood, taken on day 0 of AZD1222 vaccination. These receptors were taken from an adult in good health. Both conserved end residues are part of each CDR3. D genes are given only for firm matches. Clone size is shown for a subset of rows, as once, few, many or a class of expanded clone.

>.|.|TRBJ1-4|TRBV18
TGTGCCAGCTCACCACCGGGCAGGGGTGGTGAAAAACTGTTTTTT
CASSPPGRGGEKLFF
>.|.|TRBJ1-1|TRBV6-5
TGTGCCAGCAGTCAGAGAACCGGGGCCATTTTTGAAGCTTTCTTT
CASSQRTGAIFEAFF
>.|.|TRBJ2-2|TRBV18
TGTGCCAGCTCACCACCGGAGGTGTCCGGGGAGCTGTTTTTT
CASSPPEVSGELFF
>.|.|TRBJ1-3|TRBV14
TGTGCCAGCAGCCACCTAGGGAGCTCTGGAAACACCATATATTTT
CASSHLGSSGNTIYF
>.|.|TRBJ2-7|TRBV30
TGTGCCTGGACCAACGGACAGCACTACGAGCAGTACTTC
CAWTNGQHYEQYF
>.|.|TRBJ1-1|TRBV15
TGTGCCACCAGTAGGATGAACACTGAAGCTTTCTTT
CATSRMNTEAFF
>.|.|TRBJ1-1|TRBV18
TGTGCCAGCTCTTCCTTCGGACAGAACACTGAAGCTTTCTTT
CASSSFGQNTEAFF
>.|.|TRBJ2-5|TRBV27
TGTGCCAGCAGTTTATCTTTGGCACAAGAGACCCAGTACTTC
CASSLSLAQETQYF
>TRBD1|.|TRBJ2-2|TRBV5-1
TGCGCCAGCAGATCCGGGACAGAGAACACCGGGGAGCTGTTTTTT
CASRSGTENTGELFF
>.|.|TRBJ2-5|TRBV7-3
TGTGCCAGCAGCTCCTCTGGGTTGAGGGAGACCCAGTACTTC
CASSSSGLRETQYF
>.|.|TRBJ2-1|TRBV19
TGTGCCAGTAGTCTCTGGGGTAGCCCAAGCCGGGCGTACAATGAGCAGTTCTTC
CASSLWGSPSRAYNEQFF
>TRBD1|.|TRBJ1-1|TRBV25-1
TGTGCCAGCAGCGACAGGGCAAACACTGAAGCTTTCTTT
CASSDRANTEAFF
>.|few|TRBJ1-2|TRBV6-5
TGTGCCAGCCAGCTACAGGGAAATGGGTATGGCTACACCTTC
CASQLQGNGYGYTF
>TRBD2|.|TRBJ2-7|TRBV27
TGTGCCAGCAGTTTGGTTGGACTAGTGTACGAGCAGTACTTC
CASSLVGLVYEQYF
>TRBD1|.|TRBJ1-6|TRBV4-3
TGCGCCAGCAGCCCTAAGGACAGGGACAATTCACCCCTCCACTTT
CASSPKDRDNSPLHF
>TRBD2|.|TRBJ2-7|TRBV6-1
TGTGCCAGCAGTGAAGAGGCTAGCGGGGGGGCCGAGCAGTACTTC
CASSEEASGGAEQYF
>.|.|TRBJ2-7|TRBV12-3/TRBV12-4
TGTGCCAGCAGGTTTGGGACCTGGGGGCAGTACTTC
CASRFGTWGQYF
>.|.|TRBJ2-7|TRBV28
TGTGCCAGCAGTCAGGGACACAATCTGTCCTACGAGCAGTACTTC
CASSQGHNLSYEQYF
>.|.|TRBJ1-4|TRBV9
TGTGCCAGCAGCCCATCCAGGACAAGGGAAAAACTGTTTTTT
CASSPSRTREKLFF
>.|.|TRBJ2-7|TRBV11-3
TGTGCCAGCAGCCCCGTCCGAATCCCCTACGAGCAGTACTTC
CASSPVRIPYEQYF
>.|.|TRBJ1-5|TRBV19
TGTGCCAGTAGTATGAGGGGCGTTAGCAATCAGCCCCAGCATTTT
CASSMRGVSNQPQHF
>.|.|TRBJ2-5|TRBV7-9
TGTGCCAGCAGCTTATATGTCGCGGAGACCCAGTACTTC
CASSLYVAETQYF
>.|.|TRBJ1-1|TRBV5-1
TGCGCCAGCAGCCTGAGATGGGACACTGAAGCTTTCTTT
CASSLRWDTEAFF
>.|.|TRBJ2-3|TRBV10-3
TGTGCCATCAGATCGGCAGGGTCAGCAGATACGCAGTATTTT
CAIRSAGSADTQYF
>TRBD1|.|TRBJ1-3|TRBV10-3
TGTGCCATCAGTGAGTCCGGGACAGGGTTAATTGGAAACACCATATATTTT
CAISESGTGLIGNTIYF
>.|.|TRBJ2-1|TRBV27
TGTGCCAGCAGTTTATACGGCGGGGAGACCCCCTACAATGAGCAGTTCTTC
CASSLYGGETPYNEQFF
>TRBD1|.|TRBJ2-7|TRBV5-1
TGCGCCAGCAGCTTGGGGGGGACAGGGTATGACGAGCAGTACTTC
CASSLGGTGYDEQYF
>TRBD1|.|TRBJ2-7|TRBV5-1
TGCGCCAGCAGCTCCGCCGACAGGGACACTTGGGAGCAGTACTTC
CASSSADRDTWEQYF
>TRBD1|.|TRBJ2-2|TRBV2
TGTGCCAGCAGCCGCGACAGGGGGGACACCGGGGAGCTGTTTTTT
CASSRDRGDTGELFF
>.|.|TRBJ1-6|TRBV2
TGTGCCAGCACGACGGCAGGGGCCCAATCACCCCTCCACTTT
CASTTAGAQSPLHF
>.|.|TRBJ1-1|TRBV4-2
TGTGCCAGCAGCCAAGGGACCACGGGGGGGACTGAAGCTTTCTTT
CASSQGTTGGTEAFF
>.|.|TRBJ2-3|TRBV5-1
TGCGCCAGCAGCTTGCTGCCGGGCACAGATACGCAGTATTTT
CASSLLPGTDTQYF
>.|.|TRBJ2-1|TRBV11-1
TGTGCCAGCAGCCTAGTGGCTCTAGCTTACAATGAGCAGTTCTTC
CASSLVALAYNEQFF
>.|.|TRBJ1-1|TRBV11-2
TGTGCCAGCAGCCGACCAGAGAACACTGAAGCTTTCTTT
CASSRPENTEAFF
>.|.|TRBJ1-5|TRBV10-1
TGCGCCATCAGGGCCAGGGACGCGAGTCAGCCCCAGCATTTT
CAIRARDASQPQHF
>.|.|TRBJ2-3|TRBV18
TGTGCCAGCTCACCAGGGATCACAGATACGCAGTATTTT
CASSPGITDTQYF
>TRBD1|.|TRBJ2-5|TRBV5-4
TGTGCCAGCAGCCCAACTGGGACAGTGCAGACCCAGTACTTC
CASSPTGTVQTQYF
>.|.|TRBJ1-1|TRBV21-1
TGTGCCAGCAGCAAAGTAAGCCCAAAGAACACTGAAGCTTTCTTT
CASSKVSPKNTEAFF
>.|.|TRBJ1-1|TRBV5-1
TGCGCCAGCAGTCCCCAGCAGCCAGGGCTGAACACTGAAGCTTTCTTT
CASSPQQPGLNTEAFF
>.|.|TRBJ2-7|TRBV5-1
TGCGCCAGCAGCTTGGAGCGGCCCTACGAGCAGTACTTC
CASSLERPYEQYF
>TRBD1|.|TRBJ1-2|TRBV13
TGTGCCAGCAGCGTCGCGGGAGGGGGCCTCCTCTATGGCTACACCTTC
CASSVAGGGLLYGYTF
>TRBD1|.|TRBJ2-5|TRBV7-9
TGTGCCAGCAGCGCCCTGGGTGGACAGGGACCCTACCAAGAGACCCAGTACTTC
CASSALGGQGPYQETQYF
>.|.|TRBJ1-2|TRBV19
TGTGCCAGTAGTATTCTTGGGTCCGGCTACACCTTC
CASSILGSGYTF
>TRBD1|.|TRBJ1-6|TRBV11-3
TGTGCCAGCAGCTTAGATGGTAACAGGGGCGCAAATTCACCCCTCCACTTT
CASSLDGNRGANSPLHF
>TRBD2|.|TRBJ2-2|TRBV2
TGTGCCAGCAACCTTGCGGGGGGGCCCACTGGGGAGCTGTTTTTT
CASNLAGGPTGELFF